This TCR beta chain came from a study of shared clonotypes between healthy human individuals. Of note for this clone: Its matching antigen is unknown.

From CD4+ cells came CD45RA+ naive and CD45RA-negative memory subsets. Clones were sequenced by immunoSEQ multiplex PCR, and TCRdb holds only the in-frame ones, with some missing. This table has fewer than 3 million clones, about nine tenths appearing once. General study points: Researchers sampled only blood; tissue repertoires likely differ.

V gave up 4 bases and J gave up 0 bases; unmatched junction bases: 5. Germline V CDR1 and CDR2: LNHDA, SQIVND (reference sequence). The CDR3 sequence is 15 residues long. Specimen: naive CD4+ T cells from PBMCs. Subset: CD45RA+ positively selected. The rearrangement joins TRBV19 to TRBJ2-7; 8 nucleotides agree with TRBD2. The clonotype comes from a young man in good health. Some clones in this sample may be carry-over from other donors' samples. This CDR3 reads CASSTRLAYSYEQYF. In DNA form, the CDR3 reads TGTGCCAGTAGTACCAGACTAGCGTACTCCTACGAGCAGTACTTC.